This entry lists 27 T cell receptor beta chains sequenced from one sample in a study of CD8+ T cells in alopecia areata. After pooling, cutaneous lymph node cells were sorted with CD4, CD8alpha, NKG2D, NKG2ACE and other markers. Following extraction, RNA underwent reverse transcription to cDNA, which served as the sequencing template. The protocol was immunoSEQ multiplex PCR, while the TCRdb copy is restricted to in-frame clones and leaves out a portion. This sample comprises about 9,100 clones, none seen once only. Sequencing used CD8+ T cells sorted from a lymph node. Receptor source: a C3H/HeJ mouse with alopecia areata. As its MHC haplotype, the strain has H2-k.

This clone has a count of ten or more. All gene names here are mouse names. The read terminates 4 residues before the CDR3 end, so the remaining end is supplied by the germline J gene. V usage is TRBV31 and J usage is TRBJ1-1; no firm D call. Germline loops: CDR1 GKSSPN, CDR2 SITVG. The CDR3 length is 12 residues. With 1 base removed from V and 1 base from J, the gap between germline ends came to 4 bases. CDR3 DNA (partial): TGTGCCTGGAGTCAGGGGAACACA. This gives the protein CAWSQGNT. The full CDR3 protein reads CAWSQGNTEVFF.

This clone was seen at least ten times. Each gene name is a mouse one. The read stops 4 residues short of the end of the CDR3; the missing end is completed from the germline J gene. The genes are TRBV5 and TRBJ2-5; 7 bases line up with TRBD1. CDR1 is LGHNA, CDR2 YNLKQL, per germline (reference sequence). The CDR3 contains 14 residues. Here the CDR3 reads CASSPRQGGDTQYF. CDR3 DNA (partial): TGTGCCAGCAGCCCCCGACAGGGTGGGGAC.

In this sample, this clone turned up many times. Gene names are the mouse ones. The read ends 4 residues before the CDR3 terminus; that terminus is restored from the germline J gene. This chain connects TRBV5 to TRBJ2-1; D is unresolved. Trimming took 2 bases from V and 3 from J, leaving 8 bases between them. Germline values: CDR1 LGHNA, CDR2 YNLKQL (reference sequence). This CDR3 region has 14 residues. The sequenced part of the CDR3 DNA is TGTGCCAGCAGCCAACCAAGGTTCTATGCT. Its protein is CASSQPRFYA. The whole CDR3 is CASSQPRFYAEQFF.

This clone was counted at least ten times. Mouse names are used for the genes. The CDR3 end falls 4 residues outside the read, so it is completed with the germline J gene. J is TRBJ2-1 and V is TRBV31; TRBD2 matches 11 bases. The CDR3 runs to 14 residues. Germline V CDR1 and CDR2: GKSSPN, SITVG. The CDR3 here is CAWSRDWGWAEQFF. Incomplete CDR3 DNA: TGTGCCTGGAGCCGGGACTGGGGGTGGGCT.

By share of the sample, this clone is medium-sized. Genes and germline are mouse. The CDR3 end lies 4 residues beyond the end of the read and is filled in from the germline J gene. The chain has TRBV17 and TRBJ2-3; maybe TRBD2 (6 bases). The CDR3 has 15 amino acids. V was trimmed by 0 bases and J by 0 bases, leaving 7 bases between them. Germline values: CDR1 MNHDT, CDR2 YYDKIL. The CDR3 protein is CASSRDGGSAETLYF. The sequenced part of the CDR3 DNA is TGTGCTAGCAGTAGAGATGGGGGTAGTGCAGAA.

About this clone itself: Germline and genes here are mouse. Coverage ceases 3 residues before the CDR3 finishes, and the germline J gene fills in the end. The rearrangement links TRBV31 to TRBJ1-6; D is undetermined. TRBJ1-6 is an open reading frame, and its role is uncertain. This CDR3 region has 13 residues. Trimming cost V 1 base and J 4 bases, with 5 bases left between them. The germline V gene has CDR1 GKSSPN and CDR2 SITVG. The CDR3 spells CAWSQQYNSPLYF. The sequenced CDR3 bases are TGTGCCTGGAGTCAACAATATAATTCGCCC.

This clone came up many times. These gene names are mouse names. The DNA read from the CDR3 is TGTGCCAGCAGTATTGGGGGC. This gives the protein CASSIGG. The complete CDR3 protein is CASSIGGDYTF. V is TRBV19 and J is TRBJ1-2; D is possibly TRBD1 (5 bases). The CDR3 is cut off 4 residues early in the read; its end comes from the germline J gene. Germline-derived CDR1 and CDR2 are FNHDT and SITEND (reference sequence). This CDR3 region has 11 residues.

This clone has a count of ten or more. Gene names refer to mouse genes. The CDR3 is cut off 4 residues early in the read; its end comes from the germline J gene. V gene TRBV31 combines with J gene TRBJ2-2, with TRBD2 identical over 9 bases. Germline values: CDR1 GKSSPN, CDR2 SITVG. V trimming: 3 bases; J trimming: 3 bases; junction bases outside the gene matches: 5. The CDR3 totals 15 residues. This CDR3 is CAWRWTGADTGQLYF. CDR3 DNA (partial): TGTGCCTGGAGGTGGACTGGGGCGGACACCGGG.

This clone was observed many times. Mouse germline and gene names are used. Coverage ceases 4 residues before the CDR3 finishes, and the germline J gene fills in the end. V and J are TRBV31 and TRBJ2-1, with a weak D call TRBD1 (7 bases). This CDR3 contains 12 residues. CDR1 is GKSSPN and CDR2 is SITVG in the germline V gene. V was trimmed by 5 bases and J by 3 bases, leaving 8 bases between them. CDR3 sequence: CAWEGAYAEQFF. CDR3 DNA, as far as it was read: TGTGCCTGGGAGGGGGCCTATGCT.

This clone was detected many times. Mouse gene names and germline throughout. The read halts 4 residues ahead of the CDR3 end, with the missing end drawn from the germline J gene. The chain links TRBV13-3 to TRBJ1-2, with TRBD1 matching over 7 bases. The CDR3 runs 14 residues. Germline CDR1 and CDR2: NNHDY and SYVADS. The trim removed 3 bases at V and 0 bases at J, leaving 2 bases unmatched. The part of the CDR3 DNA that was read is TGTGCCAGCAGTGCCGGGACAGCAAACTCC. It encodes CASSAGTANS. The whole CDR3 protein is CASSAGTANSDYTF.

The sample holds many counts of this clone. Gene names and germline refer to mouse. Read coverage stops 4 residues before the CDR3 terminus; the germline J gene supplies the remainder. The genes are TRBV1 and TRBJ2-4, with a weak D call TRBD2 (6 bases). The CDR3 has 14 amino acids. The V and J ends lost 3 bases and 0 bases respectively, with 7 bases between them. The germline V gene encodes CDR1 NSQYPW and CDR2 LRSPGD (reference sequence). CDR3 bases read: TGCACCTGCAGTGCCTGGGGTAGTCAAAAC. The encoded protein is CTCSAWGSQN. In full, the CDR3 reads CTCSAWGSQNTLYF.

This clone showed up many times. Here the gene names and germline are mouse. With the read ending 4 residues before the CDR3 end, the germline J gene is used to fill in that end. The rearrangement uses TRBV14 and TRBJ2-3; the D gene is possibly TRBD1 (5 bases). The CDR3 consists of 14 residues. CDR1 and CDR2 (germline): SGHDT, FRDEAV. Trimming cost V 2 bases and J 0 bases, with 7 bases left between them. The CDR3 reads CASSLTASAETLYF. The covered CDR3 bases are TGTGCCAGCAGTTTGACAGCTAGTGCAGAA. The full variable domain, rest sourced from reference TRBV14 and TRBJ2-3, is EAGVTQSPRYAVLQEGQAVSFWCDPISGHDTLYWYQQPRDQGPQLLVYFRDEAVIDNSQLPSDRFSAVRPKGTNSTLKIQSAKQGDTATYLCASSLTASAETLYFGSGTRLTVL.

This clone has a count of ten or more. Gene labels here are mouse ones. From the germline J gene comes the end of the CDR3, since the read stops 4 residues before it. The chain combines TRBV13-2 with TRBJ1-2; 9 bases agree with TRBD1. Germline lookup yields CDR1 NNHNN and CDR2 SYGAGS (reference sequence). V lost 2 bases to trimming and J lost 4 bases; unmatched junction nucleotides: 3. The CDR3 contains 14 residues. The part of the CDR3 DNA that was read is TGTGCCAGCGGTGAGGGACAGGGAGGCTCC. It translates to CASGEGQGGS. The CDR3 as a whole reads CASGEGQGGSDYTF.

This clone showed up many times. Gene names refer to mouse genes. The read finishes 4 residues shy of the CDR3 end, and the germline J gene is used to complete it. This chain connects TRBV19 to TRBJ2-3, with 9 bases identical to TRBD2. Germline V lookup: CDR1 FNHDT, CDR2 SITEND (reference sequence). The V and J ends lost 5 bases and 1 base, in that order; junction bases with no gene match: 5. This CDR3 spans 15 amino acids. The CDR3 bases that were read are TGTGCCAGCAGCGAAGGGGACTGGGGTGCAGAA. Translated, it gives CASSEGDWGAE. The full CDR3 protein is CASSEGDWGAETLYF. The whole variable domain, filled in from reference TRBV19 and TRBJ2-3, reads GGIITQTPKFLIGQEGQKLTLKCQQNFNHDTMYWYRQDSGKGLRLIYYSITENDLQKGDLSEGYDASREKKSSFSLTVTSAQKNEMAVFLCASSEGDWGAETLYFGSGTRLTVL.

This clone has a count of ten or more. The germline and genes are mouse ones. The read falls 4 residues short of the CDR3 end, and the missing part is taken from the germline J gene. This chain connects TRBV1 to TRBJ2-5, with 9 positions matching TRBD2. The ends lost 0 bases at V and 0 bases at J; junction bases unmatched: 4. The CDR3 is made up of 17 amino acids. CDR1 and CDR2 from the germline V gene are NSQYPW and LRSPGD (reference sequence). CDR3 DNA, as far as it was read: TGCACCTGCAGTGCAGACCCGCTGGGGGGGAACCAAGAC. Residues: CTCSADPLGGNQD. The CDR3 as a whole reads CTCSADPLGGNQDTQYF. The entire variable domain, with the rest obtained from reference TRBV1 and TRBJ2-5, is as follows: VTLLEQNPRWRLVPRGQAVNLRCILKNSQYPWMSWYQQDLQKQLQWLFTLRSPGDKEVKSLPGADYLATRVTDTELRLQVANMSQGRTLYCTCSADPLGGNQDTQYFGPGTRLLVL.

Ten or more counts support this clone. Gene names and germline match the mouse. The read falls 4 residues short of the CDR3 end, and the missing part is taken from the germline J gene. The rearrangement joins TRBV3 to TRBJ2-5; 9 nucleotides align to TRBD1. This CDR3 is built from 18 residues. Per the germline V gene, CDR1 is SNHLY and CDR2 is FYNGKV (reference sequence). The V segment lost 0 bases and the J segment 2 bases; nucleotides outside the gene matches: 9. CDR3 sequence reads: CASSLAGQGRGGQDTQYF. The DNA read from the CDR3 is TGTGCCAGCAGCTTAGCGGGACAGGGTCGCGGGGGCCAAGAC. The variable domain in full, with the rest retrieved from reference TRBV3 and TRBJ2-5, is GPKVLQIPSHQIIDMGQMVTLNCDPVSNHLYFYWYKQILGQQMEFLVNFYNGKVMEKSKLFKDQFSVERPDGSYFTLKIQPTALEDSAVYFCASSLAGQGRGGQDTQYFGPGTRLLVL.

In this sample, this clone turned up many times. Gene names denote mouse genes. The read terminates 4 residues ahead of where the CDR3 ends, so the germline J gene completes it. This chain links TRBV13-1 with TRBJ2-2; 7 bases fit TRBD2. This CDR3 is built from 16 residues. Germline CDR1 and CDR2: NSHNY and SYGAGN. Unmatched junction bases numbered 4, after V lost 2 bases and J lost 0 bases. The CDR3 bases that were read are TGTGCCAGCAGTGAAGACTGGGCCGCAAACACCGGG. It encodes CASSEDWAANTG. The whole CDR3 sequence is CASSEDWAANTGQLYF.

This clone appeared many times. All gene names here are mouse names. The read falls 4 residues short of the CDR3 end, and the missing part is taken from the germline J gene. The V call is TRBV13-1, the J call TRBJ2-7; 10 bases are a match to TRBD2. Germline CDR1 and CDR2: NSHNY and SYGAGN. CDR3 length equals 15 residues. J lost 2 bases, V lost 1 base, and 3 bases had no gene match. The part of the CDR3 DNA that was read is TGTGCCAGCAGTGATAATACTGGGGGGGCCTAT. Protein product: CASSDNTGGAY. The whole CDR3 is CASSDNTGGAYEQYF.

This clone was counted ten times or more. The genes are named according to mouse. This CDR3 reads CASSQDSLGKRSYEQYF. Partial CDR3 DNA: TGTGCCAGCAGCCAAGATAGCCTGGGGAAGCGCTCCTAT. The V call is TRBV5, the J call TRBJ2-7; a possible D gene is TRBD2 (6 bases). The read ends 4 residues early relative to the CDR3; the germline J gene fills the gap. Deletions cut 0 bases from V and 0 bases from J, with 15 bases between. The length of the CDR3 is 17 residues. CDR1 is LGHNA and CDR2 is YNLKQL in the germline V gene (reference sequence).

This clone rates as medium-sized. Here the gene names and germline are mouse. The read terminates 4 residues before the CDR3 end, so the remaining end is supplied by the germline J gene. The V and J genes are TRBV13-1 and TRBJ1-2; perhaps TRBD1 as D (6 bases). Germline CDR1 and CDR2: NSHNY and SYGAGN. CDR3 length: 15 residues. V was shortened by 2 bases and J by 0 bases, with 11 bases between the two germline ends. CDR3 bases read: TGTGCCAGCAGTGACCCGACAGGAGCAAACTCC. This codes for CASSDPTGANS. The full CDR3 is CASSDPTGANSDYTF.

This clone was counted at least ten times. These gene names are mouse names. The read terminates 4 residues ahead of where the CDR3 ends, so the germline J gene completes it. The chain recombines TRBV29 with TRBJ1-2, with 11 nucleotides matching TRBD1. The J segment lost 4 bases and the V segment lost 4 bases, leaving 2 bases of the junction unmatched. The CDR3 totals 14 residues. Germline lookup yields CDR1 MSHET and CDR2 SYDVDS. Here the CDR3 reads CASSSGTGGSDYTF. The covered CDR3 bases are TGTGCTAGCAGTTCCGGGACAGGGGGCTCC.

Turning to this clone: Genes and germline are mouse. The read ends 4 residues shy of where the CDR3 ends; the end is completed using the germline J gene. V usage is TRBV13-1 and J usage is TRBJ2-4, with a tentative D call TRBD1 (6 bases). V was clipped by 1 base and J by 3 bases, with 9 bases between them. Germline V lookup: CDR1 NSHNY, CDR2 SYGAGN. CDR3 length: 14 amino acids. This CDR3 is CASSDRRGQNTLYF. Partial CDR3 DNA: TGTGCCAGCAGTGATCGCAGGGGACAAAAC.

This clone was observed many times. The gene names given are mouse names. The read comes to an end 4 residues before the CDR3 does, leaving the germline J gene to fill in the end. J is TRBJ2-3 and V is TRBV19; D not resolved. Germline values: CDR1 FNHDT, CDR2 SITEND (reference sequence). V was clipped by 1 base and J by 0 bases, with 6 bases between them. This CDR3 is 14 amino acids long. CDR3 residues: CASSILDSAETLYF. The CDR3 DNA, read in part, is TGTGCCAGCAGTATACTGGACAGTGCAGAA.

This clone was recorded at least ten times. Gene names are mouse gene names. From the germline J gene comes the end of the CDR3, since the read stops 4 residues before it. The rearrangement uses TRBV19 and TRBJ2-1; TRBD2 matches at 8 bases. The junction had 3 bases not matched to a gene; V was cut back by 4 bases and J by 3 bases. The CDR3 spans 14 residues. Germline CDR1 reads FNHDT; CDR2 reads SITEND (reference sequence). The CDR3 region is CASSPWGVYAEQFF. The CDR3 DNA, read in part, is TGTGCCAGCAGTCCCTGGGGGGTCTATGCT.

This clone appeared many times. Gene and germline names: mouse. The read gets to within 4 residues of the CDR3 end, and the germline J gene fills in the rest. J is TRBJ2-7 and V is TRBV13-1, with 9 bases aligning to TRBD2. CDR1 NSHNY and CDR2 SYGAGN come from the germline V gene. This CDR3 comprises 14 residues. The part of the CDR3 DNA that was read is TGTGCCAGCAGTGATCCTGGGGGGGTTTAT. As protein: CASSDPGGVY. The full CDR3 is CASSDPGGVYEQYF.

This clone has at least ten counts. These gene names are mouse names. The read gets to within 4 residues of the CDR3 end, and the germline J gene fills in the rest. V and J are TRBV19 and TRBJ2-3, with D perhaps TRBD1 (6 bases). Germline V gene lookup returns CDR1 FNHDT and CDR2 SITEND (reference sequence). With 5 bases removed from V and 3 bases from J, the gap between germline ends came to 10 bases. CDR3 size: 13 residues. The CDR3 here is CASSTGTAETLYF. CDR3 bases read: TGTGCCAGCAGCACAGGGACAGCAGAA. The full variable domain, its missing parts supplied by reference TRBV19 and TRBJ2-3, is GGIITQTPKFLIGQEGQKLTLKCQQNFNHDTMYWYRQDSGKGLRLIYYSITENDLQKGDLSEGYDASREKKSSFSLTVTSAQKNEMAVFLCASSTGTAETLYFGSGTRLTVL.

There are many counts of this clone. Gene names and germline refer to mouse. The same CDR3 is also encoded by other DNA sequences in this sample. CDR3: CASAGAVNQDTQYF. The part of the CDR3 DNA that was read is TGTGCCAGCGCAGGGGCCGTTAACCAAGAC. The chain carries TRBV13-1 and TRBJ2-5; D perhaps matches TRBD1 (6 bases). The read stops 4 residues short of the end of the CDR3; the missing end is completed from the germline J gene. Germline V gene lookup returns CDR1 NSHNY and CDR2 SYGAGN. Trimming shortened V by 7 bases and J by 0 bases, and 12 bases separated the two germline ends. The CDR3 totals 14 residues.